Detailed here is one T cell receptor beta chain. Libraries were prepared by immunoSEQ multiplex PCR; TCRdb keeps only in-frame clonotypes and omits some of them. The sample lists some 250,000 clones, over 65% seen once, with 3% to 3.5% in the top ten. CDR3 length: 16 amino acids. Germline values: CDR1 LGHNA, CDR2 YNFKEQ. Trimming cost V 6 bases and J 0 bases; bases outside gene matches: 8. The sample is drawn from a study of blood T cell repertoires in COVID-19. At the level of the study: Collection of acute and convalescent COVID-19 samples took place in the United States, Italy and Spain.

Sequenced sample: peripheral blood. The V gene is TRBV4-2, the J gene TRBJ2-4, with 7 bases fitting TRBD1. The receptor's source is a woman of 80 years or more with acute or convalescent COVID-19. This CDR3 reads CASSKQGRQAKNIQYF. The DNA for the CDR3 is TGTGCCAGCAGTAAACAGGGGCGCCAAGCCAAAAACATTCAGTACTTC.